Included here is one T cell receptor (beta chain) sequence, with context. The entry originates in a study of blood T cell repertoires in COVID-19. Study information: Sites in the United States, Italy and Spain provided acute and convalescent COVID-19 samples.

Assay used: immunoSEQ multiplex PCR; TCRdb lists only in-frame clones, some missing. The profile shows 220,000 or so clones, approximately 80% of them singletons. Enrolled through a virtual design, the participants were between about 18 and 100 years of age and came from under 25 US areas. Either two negative PCRs, clearance, or symptom resolution qualified Cohort 3 donors as recovered. The CDR3 length is 14 residues. With 7 bases clipped from V and 6 bases from J, the junction kept 5 bases outside the gene matches. The germline V gene encodes CDR1 LNHDA and CDR2 SQIVND (reference sequence). The origin of this receptor is a woman aged 55 to 70 who had recovered from COVID-19. The sequenced material came from PBMCs or T cells enriched from blood (not recorded which). This rearrangement joins TRBV19 to TRBJ2-4; TRBD2 aligns across 11 bases. The CDR3 protein is CASKLAGERNIQYF. The CDR3 nucleotides read TGTGCCAGTAAACTAGCGGGAGAACGAAACATTCAGTACTTC.